This T cell receptor beta chain was profiled in a study of identical twins. The V segment lost 0 bases and the J segment 3 bases; nucleotides outside the gene matches: 9. Germline V gene lookup returns CDR1 SGHAT and CDR2 FQNNGV. The CDR3 is made up of 18 amino acids. Template switching added a universal primer site; cDNA carried unique molecular identifiers. TCRdb independently ran MiXCR on the 5' RACE reads; one entry per CDR3 protein. The sample carries 450,000 to 650,000 distinct CDR3 sequences, roughly 9.9% recorded once. Study conclusions and caveats: Twins showed weaker excess sharing in their beta out-of-frame sequences. The study found that models underestimated out-of-frame TCR alpha sharing in monozygotic twins.

About this clonotype: Antigen specificity is unknown.

The same data also went into a second study, on yellow fever vaccine responses in identical twins. This second study says: Twins reportedly showed a vaccine T cell response that seemed partly convergent and partly personalized.

Specimen: PBMCs. This chain links TRBV11-2 with TRBJ2-5; TRBD2 agrees at 11 bases. The origin of this receptor is a woman between 18 and 29 years old in good health. The CDR3 region is CASSLDPVLAGGEETQYF. CDR3 nucleotide sequence: TGTGCCAGCAGCTTAGATCCGGTGCTAGCGGGGGGAGAAGAGACCCAGTACTTC.